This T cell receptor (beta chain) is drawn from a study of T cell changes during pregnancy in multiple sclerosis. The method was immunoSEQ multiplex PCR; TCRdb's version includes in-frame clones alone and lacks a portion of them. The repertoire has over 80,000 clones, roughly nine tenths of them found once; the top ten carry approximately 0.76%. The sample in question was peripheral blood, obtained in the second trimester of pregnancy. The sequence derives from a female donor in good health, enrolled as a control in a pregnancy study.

CDR3 loop: CASQRDRTSSYEQYF. Here the CDR3 DNA reads TGTGCCAGCCAAAGGGACAGGACGAGCTCCTACGAGCAGTACTTC. The chain is built from TRBV4-2 and TRBJ2-7, with 8 bases fitting TRBD1. The J segment lost 0 bases and the V segment lost 8 bases, leaving 9 bases of the junction unmatched. The CDR3 is 15 amino acids. Germline V lookup: CDR1 LGHNA, CDR2 YNFKEQ.